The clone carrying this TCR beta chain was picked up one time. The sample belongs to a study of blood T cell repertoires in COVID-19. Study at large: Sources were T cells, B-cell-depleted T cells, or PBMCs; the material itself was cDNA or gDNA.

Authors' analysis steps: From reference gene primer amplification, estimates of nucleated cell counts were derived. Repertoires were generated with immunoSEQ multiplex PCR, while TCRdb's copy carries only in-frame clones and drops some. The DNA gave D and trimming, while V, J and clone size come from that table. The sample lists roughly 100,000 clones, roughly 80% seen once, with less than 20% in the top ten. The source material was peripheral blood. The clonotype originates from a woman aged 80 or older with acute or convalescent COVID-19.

CDR3 loop: CASSAPGEANYGYTF. The CDR3 nucleotides are TGTGCCAGCAGCGCCCCGGGGGAGGCAAACTATGGCTACACCTTC. The gene calls are TRBV9 and TRBJ1-2, with D perhaps matching TRBD1 (5 bases). This CDR3 is 15 amino acids long. The ends were cut back, 3 bases at V and 2 bases at J, with 14 bases in the middle. Germline V lookup: CDR1 SGDLS, CDR2 YYNGEE.